What follows describes a single TCR beta chain. The table lists this clonotype with a few counts. Which antigen it targets is not known. No much larger clone exists at a distance of one base, and base qualities are not known. The sample comes from a study of T-cell memory formation after mild COVID-19 (dated by TCRdb to about 2021). For context, the study as a whole: Most TCR sequence clusters were specific to one of the two donors. The cohort comprised two young, previously healthy adult volunteers, one female and one male. Longitudinal TCRalpha and TCRbeta repertoire sequencing tracked T-cell clones expanding and contracting after mild COVID-19 in a couple of donors. General conclusions and limits of the study: Whether the second-wave clones peaking on day 37 were SARS-CoV-2 specific was not confirmed. Balanced CD4/CD8 phenotypes were observed for clones contracting from day 15 to 85, whereas a bias towards CD4+ was observed for a second wave of clones expanding from day 15 to 37. The study covered only a couple of mild cases, and larger cohorts including severe cases with pre-infection samples were considered necessary. Contracting CD4+ clones turned up mainly in the CM and EM memory subsets, whereas EMRA was where CD8+ clones were enriched. Some responding clones were found in pre-infection memory, which suggests that pre-existing cross-reactive memory T cells took part in the SARS-CoV-2 response.

Sequencing instrument: Illumina NovaSeq 6000. cDNA libraries for TCRalpha and TCRbeta were prepared by 5'RACE using constant-segment primers, with sample barcodes and unique molecular identifiers added. Trizol reagent was used to extract RNA from every sample. Libraries were amplified in two PCR steps, with a second sample barcode and Illumina TruSeq adapters added in the second step. Libraries were sequenced on an Illumina NovaSeq with 2 x 150 bp paired-end reads. In the authors' own workflow: Demultiplexing of reads and collapsing into UMI-guided consensus sequences were performed with migec v1.2.7. Using mixcr v2.1.11, UMI consensuses were aligned to TRA and TRB V and J templates and then assembled into clonotypes. A clonotype was counted as expanded or contracted only when both edgeR and NoisET called the clonotype significant, with the noise models trained on biological replicates. edgeR calls used a false discovery rate-adjusted p below 0.01 and a log2 fold-change threshold of 1. As an exploratory analysis of dynamics, PCA with hierarchical clustering was applied to max-normalized trajectories of the 1000 most abundant clonotypes. Each responding clone was given a CD4 or CD8 phenotype based on the CD4+ and CD8+ repertoires, which had been sequenced separately. The raw public reads went through TCRdb reprocessing: fastp at Q25, MiXCR clone calling, in-frame beta chains kept. CDR3 protein duplicates are merged, each entry listing the most common genes and DNA. TCRdb, rather than the study authors, made the V and J calls. The sample table lists about 190,000 distinct CDR3 sequences, 10% of them with a count of one. Of the sample, roughly 3% falls within the top ten clones.

The CDR3 runs 15 residues from the cysteine to the phenylalanine. Only the CDR3 region is kept as DNA, spanning 45 bases read in frame from base 1. The germline V gene supplies CDR1 MNHEY and CDR2 SVGAGI. Trimming at the junction amounts to 1 base on V and 4 bases on J, and the germline ends lie 13 bases apart. Ficoll-Paque density gradient centrifugation was used to isolate PBMCs. This clonotype originated in a man aged 18-30 years who had mild COVID-19 (a few samples of this study predate the infection). The sample titles of this study are shuffled in the database, so cell type and time point are left out; the donor was told from shared clones. Recombination connected TRBV6-5 to TRBJ1-2; 5 matching bases give a weak D call of TRBD1. Sequences were obtained from PBMCs or a T cell subset sorted from them (not recorded which). The DNA sequence is TGTGCCAGCAGTTACTGGGGCAGCCCTAGCTATGGCTACACCTTC. This is translated as CASSYWGSPSYGYTF.